The 16 T cell receptor beta chains listed next were all sequenced from one sample in a study of cytomegalovirus exposure and HLA in healthy donors. Primers for the PCR totalled 60 Vbeta and 13 Jbeta. The data were produced by immunoSEQ multiplex PCR, yet TCRdb's version contains in-frame clones alone and is incomplete. The sample lists about 96,000 clones, 64% occurring once. Material for sequencing was PBMCs. The source is a man in his fifties or sixties in good health and CMV-seronegative.

The rearrangement links TRBV9 to TRBJ2-3; 8 bases line up with TRBD1. V gave up 0 bases and J gave up 5 bases; unmatched junction bases: 8. The CDR3 is made up of 16 amino acids. Per the germline V gene, CDR1 is SGDLS and CDR2 is YYNGEE. CDR3 sequence (DNA): TGTGCCAGCAGCGTAGGGCCGGACAGGGACGTAGATACGCAGTATTTT. This translates into CASSVGPDRDVDTQYF.

This chain uses TRBV6-1 with TRBJ1-2; TRBD1 matches at 7 bases. J gave up 4 bases and V 3 bases, and 8 bases lay outside the gene matches. In germline, CDR1 is MNHNS, CDR2 SASEGT. This CDR3 has 15 amino acids. The CDR3 here is CASSDSSTGPYGYTF. CDR3 nucleotides: TGTGCCAGCAGTGATTCTTCGACAGGGCCCTATGGCTACACCTTC.

V usage is TRBV6-1 and J usage is TRBJ1-2; TRBD1 is a possible D gene (6 bases). Trimming cost V 2 bases and J 1 base, with 17 bases left between them. The germline gives CDR1 MNHNS, CDR2 SASEGT. This CDR3 contains 17 residues. The CDR3 sequence: CASSEFRGGSLNYGYTF. The CDR3 DNA reads TGTGCCAGCAGTGAATTTAGGGGGGGGTCGCTTAACTATGGCTACACCTTC.

The chain has TRBV28 and TRBJ2-7; 7 bases are a match to TRBD2. This CDR3 is 15 amino acids long. Germline-derived CDR1 and CDR2 are MDHEN and SYDVKM. V trimming: 5 bases; J trimming: 3 bases; junction bases outside the gene matches: 10. The CDR3 protein is CASSAVAGDLYEQYF. The CDR3 nucleotides read TGTGCCAGCAGTGCGGTAGCGGGCGATCTCTACGAGCAGTACTTC.

This clone has just one count. J is TRBJ1-1 and V is TRBV6-5; D is unclear. Germline V gives CDR1 MNHEY, CDR2 SVGAGI. The ends were cut back, 0 bases at V and 3 bases at J, with 8 bases in the middle. The CDR3 has 14 residues. CDR3 in amino acids: CASSYSNEDTEAFF. CDR3 DNA sequence: TGTGCCAGCAGTTACTCGAATGAGGACACTGAAGCTTTCTTT.

This clone came up a few times. V is TRBV6-6 and J is TRBJ1-5; tentative D call: TRBD1 (5 bases). The CDR3 loop spans 15 amino acids. Germline V gene data show CDR1 as MNHNY and CDR2 as SVGAGI (reference sequence). Trimming removed 2 bases at V and 0 bases at J, with 8 bases between. The DNA for the CDR3 is TGTGCCAGCAGTTACGACAGACTTAGCAATCAGCCCCAGCATTTT. Encoded protein: CASSYDRLSNQPQHF.

The J gene is TRBJ1-3, the V gene TRBV6-1; D possibly corresponds to TRBD1 (6 bases). CDR1 and CDR2 from the germline V gene are MNHNS and SASEGT. The V end was cut by 6 bases, the J end by 4 bases, with 13 bases between. The CDR3 runs 14 residues. CDR3 region: CASRAGTHGNTIYF. The CDR3 region has the DNA TGTGCCAGCAGGGCCGGGACACACGGAAACACCATATATTTT.

As regards this clone: The junction departs from the called germline gene at one end, perhaps through a read error. Within the sample, other DNA sequences also encode this same CDR3. This sequence joins TRBV2 and TRBJ1-2; 7 positions agree with TRBD1. The V gene's germline CDR1 is SNHLY and CDR2 FYNNEI. The CDR3 consists of 17 residues. In DNA, the CDR3 is TGTGCTAGCACTAAAAGAGGCGCAGGGGGGTTCAACTATGGCTACACCTTC. Translation gives CASTKRGAGGFNYGYTF.

The chain carries TRBV5-6 and TRBJ1-1; TRBD1 agrees at 7 bases. The CDR3 has 13 amino acids. From germline, CDR1 is SGHDT and CDR2 YYEEEE. V shed 2 bases, J shed 5 bases, and the junction held 3 bases outside the gene matches. In nucleotides, the CDR3 is TGTGCCAGCAGCTTAGAGGGGGCGACTGAAGCTTTCTTT. The encoded protein is CASSLEGATEAFF.

V and J are TRBV6-6 and TRBJ2-7, with D maybe TRBD2 (7 bases). V lost 0 bases to trimming and J lost 6 bases, with 18 bases between them. Germline V gene sequence: CDR1 MNHNY, CDR2 SVGAGI (reference sequence). This CDR3 contains 16 residues. As DNA, the CDR3 is TGTGCCAGCAGTTACTCGATGCGTGGCGGGGGCGGCGAGCAGTACTTC. It translates to CASSYSMRGGGGEQYF.

The chain employs TRBV11-1 and TRBJ2-3, with D possibly TRBD2 on 6 matching bases. The V gene lost 4 bases and the J gene lost 0 bases, with 11 bases spanning the gap. This CDR3 contains 15 residues. The germline gives CDR1 SGHAT, CDR2 FQDESV (reference sequence). CDR3 residues: CASSSESGSTDTQYF. The CDR3 DNA sequence: TGTGCCAGCAGCTCCGAGAGCGGGAGCACAGATACGCAGTATTTT.

This clone was seen more than once but under ten times. The chain has TRBV27 and TRBJ2-7; 7 positions agree with TRBD1. CDR3 size: 15 residues. Germline-derived CDR1 and CDR2 are MNHEY and SMNVEV (reference sequence). The junction had 10 bases not matched to a gene; V was cut back by 6 bases and J by 2 bases. The CDR3 is CASSPTGFKAYEQYF. Written as DNA, the CDR3 is TGTGCCAGCAGCCCGACAGGGTTCAAGGCCTACGAGCAGTACTTC.

The chain links TRBV7-2 to TRBJ2-7; 9 nucleotides match TRBD1. The J segment lost 7 bases and the V segment lost 6 bases, leaving 10 bases of the junction unmatched. Germline CDR1 is SGHTA and CDR2 is FQGNSA. The CDR3 length is 14 residues. As DNA, the CDR3 is TGTGCCAGCAGACGGGACAGGGCGGAACGAGAGCAGTACTTC. This codes for CASRRDRAEREQYF.

This clone was seen a few times. V gene TRBV7-9 combines with J gene TRBJ2-3; TRBD2 aligns across 9 bases. The CDR3 is made up of 16 amino acids. Germline V gene sequence: CDR1 SEHNR, CDR2 FQNEAQ (reference sequence). The junction had 9 bases not matched to a gene; V was cut back by 6 bases and J by 2 bases. CDR3 region: CASSSGSGGLTDTQYF. The CDR3 nucleotides are TGTGCCAGCAGTTCAGGTAGCGGGGGCCTCACAGATACGCAGTATTTT.

J is TRBJ2-3 and V is TRBV5-5; 11 bases map to TRBD2. The V gene end was trimmed by 0 bases and the J gene end by 7 bases; junction bases not matched to a gene: 4. The CDR3 spans 15 residues. Germline V gene lookup returns CDR1 SGHKS and CDR2 YYEKEE (reference sequence). The CDR3 reads CASSLGLAGGNTQYF. The CDR3 DNA reads TGTGCCAGCAGCTTGGGGCTAGCGGGGGGAAATACGCAGTATTTT.

The rearrangement joins TRBV5-1 to TRBJ2-4; TRBD2 is a possible D gene (5 bases). The V gene's germline CDR1 is SGHRS and CDR2 YFSETQ. Trimming removed 0 bases from V and 2 bases from J, with 33 bases in between. This CDR3 comprises 23 residues. The CDR3 region is CASSLERFGGVSGWMRTKNIQYF. DNA for the CDR3: TGCGCCAGCAGCTTGGAAAGATTCGGTGGGGTATCGGGGTGGATGAGAACCAAAAACATTCAGTACTTC.